This T cell receptor beta chain was observed in a study of blood T cells in healthy people across ages. Then a second PCR, running roughly 6 to 11 cycles, was carried out with a sample-barcoded 5' primer and a J-beta primer mix. Every cDNA was tagged by a template-switch adaptor with 12 random nucleotides. Via MiXCR, TCRdb re-called the 5' RACE reads, giving one row per CDR3 protein. Altogether around 800,000 distinct CDR3 sequences are present, 20% to 30% being singletons, with the ten largest covering about 2.9%. J lost 7 bases, V lost 5 bases, and 6 bases had no gene match. There are 14 residues in the CDR3. Germline V CDR1 and CDR2: SGHTA, FQGTGA. A few counts support this clonotype. No antigen is known for it. Whole-study results and caveats: Researchers said unsorted PBMCs prevented a conclusive naive versus antigen-experienced comparison.

The sample also formed part of further work on T cells of mothers and their children. This second report adds: Each mother yielded more than 9.5 million TCR beta CDR3 reads. Each child yielded roughly 2.9 million reads.

The sequence came from a boy aged 5-17 years in good health. Sequenced sample: blood. The gene calls are TRBV7-3 and TRBJ2-2; TRBD2 matches 8 bases. The CDR3 region has the DNA TGTGCCAGCAGCACCCCCGGGGGGGGCGGGGAGCTGTTTTTT. Encoded protein: CASSTPGGGGELFF.